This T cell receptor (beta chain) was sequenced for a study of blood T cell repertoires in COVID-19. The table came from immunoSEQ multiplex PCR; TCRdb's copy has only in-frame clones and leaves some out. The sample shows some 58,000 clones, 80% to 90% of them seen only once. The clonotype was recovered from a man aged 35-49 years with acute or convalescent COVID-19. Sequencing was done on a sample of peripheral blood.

For the CDR3, the DNA is TGTGCCAGCAGACCTACAGAATATAATTCACCCCTCCACTTT. The encoded protein is CASRPTEYNSPLHF. The V and J genes are TRBV6-5 and TRBJ1-6; D remains ambiguous. The V end lost 6 bases, the J end lost 4 bases, and 10 bases lay between the germline ends. Germline CDR1 reads MNHEY; CDR2 reads SVGAGI. The CDR3 is 14 amino acids.